Sequencing of this T cell receptor (beta chain) was carried out in a study of cytomegalovirus exposure and HLA in healthy donors. Study summary: Early on, a data release was issued that held roughly 80 million unique TCRs from HLA-typed donors. Regarding the study as a whole: CMV serostatus was the sole immune exposure data available. High sensitivity and specificity were reportedly achieved when the classifier diagnosed cytomegalovirus status.

The study sampled nominally healthy donors, though unrecorded immune exposures were likely. About this clone: Its antigen remains unidentified.

The PCR made use of 60 Vbeta and 13 Jbeta primers. This table comes from immunoSEQ multiplex PCR, and its TCRdb copy is limited to in-frame clones, with some not included. Of some 85,000 clones in the sample, approximately 88% were seen once. V dropped 6 bases and J dropped 6; count of bases not matched to a gene: 7. Germline V CDR1 and CDR2: SGHTA, FQGTGA. This CDR3 is 14 amino acids long. The clonotype originates from a man aged 18-30 years in good health and CMV-seronegative. The sequencing sample was made of PBMCs. J is TRBJ2-3 and V is TRBV7-3, with 9 nucleotides matching TRBD2. The CDR3 DNA reads TGTGCCAGCAGAGGCGGGAGGGCCGTGGATACGCAGTATTTT. Amino acid sequence: CASRGGRAVDTQYF.